A selection of T cell receptor beta chains follows, all from one sample in a study of radiotherapy plus CTLA-4 blockade in lung cancer. Assay used: immunoSEQ multiplex PCR; TCRdb lists only in-frame clones, some missing. The sample has 9,500 to 15,000 clones, approximately 79% seen once. This specimen consisted of peripheral blood, obtained from a patient treated with radiotherapy plus ipilimumab. The source is a human donor with non-small cell lung cancer that progressed on radiotherapy plus ipilimumab. CDR3s include the opening cysteine and the closing phenylalanine or tryptophan.

CDR3aa	v_gene	j_gene
CASSAGPRDTIYF	TRBV5-1	TRBJ1-3
CASSLRHQNTEAFF	TRBV5-1	TRBJ1-1
CASSPPGGKYEQYF	TRBV18	TRBJ2-7
CASRPSGTRRPQHF	TRBV6-5	TRBJ1-5
CASSEQWYGYTF	TRBV25-1	TRBJ1-2
CASSLYSHYGYTF	TRBV5-5	TRBJ1-2
CASSIPNTGELFF	TRBV19	TRBJ2-2
CASSSSRTLGRGYTF	TRBV6-6	TRBJ1-2
CATIILGQKPNYGYTF	TRBV7-6	TRBJ1-2
CASRRGTGDPGELFF	TRBV27	TRBJ2-2
CASSSQGAGTEAFF	TRBV11-2	TRBJ1-1
CASTGAPGNQPQHF	TRBV28	TRBJ1-5
CASSPGVAIQQYF	TRBV5-4	TRBJ2-7
CASSQDIGFSFRQPQHF	TRBV4-1	TRBJ1-5
CATSRVARAIDTQYF	TRBV15	TRBJ2-3
CASSPTPQAEQYF	TRBV18	TRBJ2-7
CASSGRQAPSYGYTF	TRBV7-2	TRBJ1-2
CASSQDIRDEQFF	TRBV4-1	TRBJ2-1
CASSATGDTDTIYF	TRBV5-1	TRBJ1-3
CASSFGTSGGTGELFF	TRBV7-3	TRBJ2-2
CASSLHGTVMLETEAFF	TRBV18	TRBJ1-1
CASRGQKDQPQHF	TRBV4-2	TRBJ1-5
CSVEASNYGYTF	TRBV29-1	TRBJ1-2
CASSFFIGTEAFF	TRBV27	TRBJ1-1
CASSMDRAGELFF	TRBV19	TRBJ2-2
CASSPATVTSNQPQHF	TRBV4-2	TRBJ1-5
CASSLVGVPDNSPLHF	TRBV5-8	TRBJ1-6
CASSPSGNTIYF	TRBV18	TRBJ1-3
CASSSNSGGATGTQYF	TRBV7-9	TRBJ2-3
CASRPPAGPEQYF	TRBV6-5	TRBJ2-7
CASSLDRRGADGYTF	TRBV13	TRBJ1-2
CASGSGGSGTEAFF	TRBV12-5	TRBJ1-1
CSVLPGQGGKTQYF	TRBV29-1	TRBJ2-5
CASSPPRGVTEAFF	TRBV28	TRBJ1-1
CASSRRDRENNEQFF	TRBV19	TRBJ2-1
CASSWDRALNTEAFF	TRBV7-3	TRBJ1-1
CASSPQGDSNQPQHF	TRBV6-1	TRBJ1-5
CASSPASGANEKLFF	TRBV28	TRBJ1-4
CASSPQGDTQYF	TRBV5-1	TRBJ2-3
CASSGGLGLAENEQYF	TRBV9	TRBJ2-7
CAISRGQGAGNTIYF	TRBV10-3	TRBJ1-3
CASSEVNSGGVTQYF	TRBV2	TRBJ2-5
CASIQRNRQETQYF	TRBV6-1	TRBJ2-5
CASALPDAYEQYF	TRBV5-1	TRBJ2-7
CARNGGHSYEQYF	TRBV30	TRBJ2-7
CASSYSTDNEQFF	TRBV6-5	TRBJ2-1
CASSQGASGGAGQYF	TRBV4-1	TRBJ2-3
CASSIAPYNEQFF	TRBV19	TRBJ2-1
CASSLGSQRWDSGNTIYF	TRBV5-1	TRBJ1-3
CASSPPVSPYEQYF	TRBV18	TRBJ2-7
CASDNGGRLVNTEAFF	TRBV15	TRBJ1-1
CASSLDRGPNTIYF	TRBV7-2	TRBJ1-3
CASSFEVGAKVQYF	TRBV6-6	TRBJ2-5
CASSRSDRMTYEQYF	TRBV5-1	TRBJ2-7